This T cell receptor (beta chain) is drawn from a study of T cell repertoires in cytomegalovirus infection. TCRdb processed the reads anew with MiXCR; each CDR3 protein has one entry. This sample has about 570,000 distinct CDR3 sequences; 40% occur once, and the top ten carry roughly 50%. This clonotype was counted between two and nine times. Its antigen is not identified. Germline V gene lookup returns CDR1 SGHVT and CDR2 SQSDAQ. CDR3 size: 16 residues. Trimming took off 2 bases at V and 4 bases at J, with 15 bases between the two ends. This sequence was found in a human donor in good health (CMV status not recorded). Some clones in this sample may be carry-over from other donors' samples. The J gene is TRBJ1-5, the V gene TRBV7-4; no clear D. This specimen was cultured PBMCs, taken from culture after CMV antigen stimulation. The DNA of the CDR3 is TGTGCCAGCAGCTTAAATCGGGCAGGTCTTAATCAGCCCCAGCATTTT. It yields the protein CASSLNRAGLNQPQHF.